This entry features one TCR beta chain sequence. These data come from a study of blood T cell repertoires in COVID-19. The V gene lost 0 bases and the J gene lost 5 bases, with 11 bases spanning the gap. The length of the CDR3 is 15 residues. Germline V gene sequence: CDR1 LNHDA, CDR2 SQIVND (reference sequence). In the original processing: Amplification of reference gene primers was used by the study to estimate nucleated cell counts. Sequencing was performed with immunoSEQ multiplex PCR; in TCRdb, only in-frame clones are kept and a portion is missing. The V and J calls and clone size were taken over from that table, and D and trimming were inferred from the DNA. The sample lists more than 35,000 clones, roughly 77% seen once, with about 40% in the top ten.

The sequencing sample was made of peripheral blood. This TCR came from a man older than 75 with active or convalescent COVID-19. The rearrangement uses TRBV19 and TRBJ1-5; D is ambiguous. CDR3 loop: CASSIEARQHQPQHF. The CDR3 nucleotides are TGTGCCAGTAGTATAGAGGCGCGGCAGCATCAGCCCCAGCATTTT.